This TCR beta chain stems from a study of T-cell reconstitution after alpha-beta-depleted transplantation in children. This clonotype has at least ten counts. CDR1 and CDR2 from the germline V gene are DFQATT and SNEGSKA (reference sequence). This CDR3 is 14 amino acids long. J was trimmed by 5 bases and V by 6 bases; bases with no gene match: 7. It was with unique molecular identifiers that the TCRbeta library was prepared. TCRdb passed the PCR reads through MiXCR, listing each CDR3 protein once. There are a few hundred thousand distinct CDR3 sequences in the sample; more than 7.5% occur only once, and approximately 4.7% lies in the top ten.

The chain recombines TRBV20-1 with TRBJ1-5; 10 bases line up with TRBD1. This specimen was PBMCs from the stem cell graft donor, taken from the stem cell graft. The receptor was isolated from a human donor who donated a stem cell graft to a child with SCID. This chain's CDR3 is CSAMRGQGYQPQHF. The CDR3 DNA reads as TGCAGTGCAATGAGGGGACAGGGGTATCAGCCCCAGCATTTT.